Listed here is a single T cell receptor beta chain. These data come from a study of T cell changes during pregnancy in multiple sclerosis. Clones were sequenced by immunoSEQ multiplex PCR, and TCRdb holds only the in-frame ones, with some missing. The sample includes tens of thousands of clones, about 85% seen only once; the top ten take 3% to 3.5%. The CDR3 spans 15 residues. The junction had 1 base not matched to a gene; V was cut back by 0 bases and J by 3 bases. Germline V lookup: CDR1 MNHEY, CDR2 SMNVEV (reference sequence). This clonotype was sampled from a female donor with multiple sclerosis, enrolled in a pregnancy study. The chain recombines TRBV27 with TRBJ2-2, with 7 bases aligning to TRBD1. Sequencing was performed on peripheral blood, taken before pregnancy. Here the CDR3 reads CASSLSGQHTGELFF. The CDR3 DNA reads as TGTGCCAGCAGTTTATCGGGACAGCACACCGGGGAGCTGTTTTTT.